This T cell receptor beta chain was obtained from a study of OX40 agonist ivuxolimab in advanced cancers. Across the whole study: The dose of intravenous ivuxolimab that patients received every 2 weeks ranged from 0.01 to 10 mg/kg.

J was trimmed by 2 bases and V by 5 bases; bases with no gene match: 9. CDR1 and CDR2 (germline): SGHVS, FQNEAQ. The CDR3 consists of 18 residues. Systemic immunosuppression or autoimmune disease history was grounds to exclude patients. Using immunoSEQ multiplex PCR, the repertoire was profiled, and TCRdb retains in-frame clones only, with some absent. The data contain approximately 80,000 clones, around 90% of them seen just once; the ten biggest clones take up 0.33%. Notes on this clone: Its antigen remains unknown.

Overall study results and limits: Low levels of normalized T-cell clonal expansion also appeared in some nonresponders.

V is TRBV7-8 and J is TRBJ2-6, with 10 bases fitting TRBD1. The sequences come from CD4+ or CD8+ T cells sorted from blood, collected in a trial of the OX40 agonist ivuxolimab. This clonotype was sampled from an adult with an advanced solid tumor such as melanoma, head and neck, liver or kidney cancer. CDR3 in DNA: TGTGCCAGCAGCCTAAGGGACAGGGGAGTGACTGGGGCCAACGTCCTGACTTTC. Amino acid sequence: CASSLRDRGVTGANVLTF.